Listed here are 20 T cell receptor beta chains from one sample, sequenced in a study of cytomegalovirus exposure and HLA in healthy donors (dated by TCRdb to 2017 to 2019). The library relied on the immunoSEQ multiplex PCR assay. The multiplex PCR relied on a mix of 60 forward primers for TCR Vbeta segments and 13 reverse primers for TCR Jbeta segments. TCRdb's version of the immuneACCESS table is confined to in-frame rearrangements and falls short of the full clone set. An unresolved V gene accounts for under half of the shortfall where checked; the remainder is of unknown origin. The table for this sample lists some 130,000 clones; 65% to 80% of them were counted only once. The ten largest clones capture about 3.4% of the sample. Sequences were obtained from PBMCs. These receptors came from a man in his forties in good health and CMV-seronegative.

This chain joins TRBV5-6 and TRBJ1-1, with 7 bases matching TRBD1. CDR3 size: 14 residues. V lost 3 bases, J lost 1 base, and 3 bases stayed unmatched. CDR1 is SGHDT, CDR2 YYEEEE, per germline. The CDR3, as DNA: TGTGCCAGCAGCTGGGGACAGCCGAACACTGAAGCTTTCTTT. Translated, it gives CASSWGQPNTEAFF.

The J gene is TRBJ2-5, the V gene TRBV20-1; D is uncertain. Germline loops: CDR1 DFQATT, CDR2 SNEGSKA (reference sequence). There are 11 residues in the CDR3. The germline V and J ends were trimmed by 4 bases and 5 bases, with 8 bases remaining between them. The CDR3 sequence: CSATGGETQYF. The DNA for the CDR3 is TGCAGTGCTACGGGTGGGGAGACCCAGTACTTC.

The chain has TRBV7-9 and TRBJ2-1; maybe TRBD2 (7 bases). CDR3 size: 14 residues. Looked up from germline, CDR1 is SEHNR and CDR2 is FQNEAQ (reference sequence). The V gene lost 3 bases and the J gene lost 6 bases, with 12 bases spanning the gap. This CDR3 reads CASSFGRGANEQFF. CDR3 DNA sequence: TGTGCCAGCAGCTTCGGCCGGGGGGCCAATGAGCAGTTCTTC.

The chain is built from TRBV11-2 and TRBJ2-5, with 7 bases identical to TRBD1. V trimming: 8 bases; J trimming: 5 bases; junction bases outside the gene matches: 8. Germline assignment: CDR1 SGHAT and CDR2 FQNNGV. This CDR3 has 13 amino acids. As DNA, the CDR3 is TGTGCCAGCGAGCCTGACAGGGTTGAGACCCAGTACTTC. This sequence encodes CASEPDRVETQYF.

The rearrangement joins TRBV6-5 to TRBJ1-2, with unresolved D. This CDR3 spans 15 amino acids. V gave up 0 bases and J gave up 2 bases, with 10 bases separating them. Germline CDR1 is MNHEY and CDR2 is SVGAGI. The CDR3 region has the DNA TGTGCCAGCAGTTACTCGTTCGGTGAAAACTATGGCTACACCTTC. Amino acids: CASSYSFGENYGYTF.

CDR3 DNA sequence: TGTGCCACCTGGACAGGGGGCGACGGGGAGCTGTTTTTT. Protein sequence: CATWTGGDGELFF. This rearrangement joins TRBV6-5 to TRBJ2-2; TRBD1 matches at 11 bases. Germline assignment: CDR1 MNHEY and CDR2 SVGAGI. Trimming at V came to 10 bases and at J to 7 bases, leaving 5 bases not matched to a gene. This CDR3 spans 13 amino acids.

This clone was seen once. The rearrangement uses TRBV30 and TRBJ2-3; 9 bases align to TRBD2. The CDR3 runs to 16 residues. Trimming took 1 base from V and 2 from J; bases not matched to a gene: 7. Germline V gene data show CDR1 as GTSNPN and CDR2 as SVGIG (reference sequence). CDR3 residues: CAWSAYGTSSTDTQYF. In DNA form, the CDR3 reads TGTGCCTGGAGTGCATACGGGACTAGCTCCACAGATACGCAGTATTTT.

This chain links TRBV30 with TRBJ2-1, with D maybe TRBD2 (6 bases). Germline V lookup: CDR1 GTSNPN, CDR2 SVGIG (reference sequence). CDR3 length equals 17 residues. V lost 4 bases, J lost 8 bases, and 27 bases lay in between. CDR3 loop: CAWTTHMTSRGGDEQFF. CDR3 coding DNA: TGTGCCTGGACTACCCATATGACTAGTAGAGGAGGCGATGAGCAGTTCTTC.

This clone was seen a few times. The chain uses TRBV5-1 and TRBJ2-7, with D maybe TRBD1 (6 bases). Germline assignment: CDR1 SGHRS and CDR2 YFSETQ. Trimming took off 1 base at V and 2 bases at J, with 13 bases between the two ends. The CDR3 consists of 15 residues. The CDR3, as DNA: TGCGCCAGCAGCTTGTCCCCAGGGGAGCCCTACGAGCAGTACTTC. Translated, it gives CASSLSPGEPYEQYF.

This chain joins TRBV30 and TRBJ2-3; TRBD1 is a possible D gene (6 bases). The CDR3 contains 12 residues. Deletions cut 0 bases from V and 8 bases from J, with 9 bases between. Germline V gives CDR1 GTSNPN, CDR2 SVGIG (reference sequence). This chain's CDR3 is CAWSVVDSTQYF. CDR3 nucleotides: TGTGCCTGGAGTGTAGTGGACAGTACGCAGTATTTT.

J is TRBJ1-1 and V is TRBV19; TRBD1 matches at 8 bases. The V gene end was trimmed by 4 bases and the J gene end by 6 bases; junction bases not matched to a gene: 10. Germline CDR1 reads LNHDA; CDR2 reads SQIVND (reference sequence). This CDR3 has 15 amino acids. CDR3 loop: CASSTQRQGRAEAFF. CDR3 nucleotides: TGTGCCAGTAGTACCCAAAGACAGGGGAGAGCTGAAGCTTTCTTT.

The chain joins TRBV30 to TRBJ1-1; no firm D call. Germline CDR1 GTSNPN, CDR2 SVGIG (reference sequence). The CDR3 runs to 14 residues. Trimming took 1 base from V and 0 from J, leaving 9 bases between them. CDR3 in amino acids: CAWSGPGLNTEAFF. The CDR3 nucleotides read TGTGCCTGGAGTGGGCCGGGTTTGAACACTGAAGCTTTCTTT.

J is TRBJ2-5 and V is TRBV6-5, with D tentatively TRBD2 (5 bases). The V end was cut by 2 bases, the J end by 10 bases, with 17 bases between. CDR1 MNHEY and CDR2 SVGAGI come from the germline V gene. CDR3 length equals 14 residues. The CDR3 nucleotides are TGTGCCAGCAGTTACAGTCCTAGCTCCTTATACCAGTACTTC. Translating gives CASSYSPSSLYQYF.

A single count supports this clone. The chain combines TRBV5-6 with TRBJ2-7; 9 bases line up with TRBD2. V lost 1 base and J lost 5; bases outside the gene matches: 16. Germline lookup yields CDR1 SGHDT and CDR2 YYEEEE. This CDR3 has 18 amino acids. The CDR3 coding sequence is TGTGCCAGCAGCTTGTATGGGTATTGGCGGGAGGGCCGGAACGAGCAGTACTTC. Protein sequence: CASSLYGYWREGRNEQYF.

The chain employs TRBV30 and TRBJ1-6; TRBD1 matches at 7 bases. The CDR3 has 14 residues. V trimming: 3 bases; J trimming: 2 bases; junction bases outside the gene matches: 1. Germline values: CDR1 GTSNPN, CDR2 SVGIG (reference sequence). This CDR3 reads CAWSQGAYNSPLHF. CDR3 sequence (DNA): TGTGCCTGGAGCCAGGGGGCCTATAATTCACCCCTCCACTTT.

This chain joins TRBV27 and TRBJ2-7, with 11 bases matching TRBD2. V shed 4 bases and J 4 bases; nucleotides not matched to a gene: 9. The CDR3 is made up of 16 amino acids. Germline loops: CDR1 MNHEY, CDR2 SMNVEV (reference sequence). The CDR3 DNA reads as TGTGCCAGCAGTTCCGCGACTAGCGGGGTCTTTTACGAGCAGTACTTC. Translation gives CASSSATSGVFYEQYF.

This clone has only one observation. The chain employs TRBV28 and TRBJ2-3; maybe TRBD2 (5 bases). V was shortened by 8 bases and J by 4 bases, with 22 bases between the two germline ends. CDR3 size: 16 residues. CDR1 and CDR2 (germline): MDHEN, SYDVKM. The CDR3: CASRSTRASMPDTQYF. Written as DNA, the CDR3 is TGTGCCAGCCGAAGTACCCGGGCTAGCATGCCAGATACGCAGTATTTT.

V usage is TRBV6-5 and J usage is TRBJ2-7; 12 bases agree with TRBD2. V dropped 2 bases and J dropped 3; count of bases not matched to a gene: 5. The V gene's germline CDR1 is MNHEY and CDR2 SVGAGI. The CDR3 totals 16 residues. The CDR3 DNA sequence: TGTGCCAGCAGTTACGGGGTGACTAGCGGGGGCTACGAGCAGTACTTC. Residues: CASSYGVTSGGYEQYF.

The chain is built from TRBV4-2 and TRBJ1-1, with TRBD1 matching over 8 bases. The CDR3 spans 14 residues. After removal of 0 bases from V and 10 bases from J, the junction contained 7 bases not matched to a gene. The germline V gene has CDR1 LGHNA and CDR2 YNFKEQ. The DNA of the CDR3 is TGTGCCAGCAGCCAAGAGAGAGGACAGGGAGTAGCTTTCTTT. Translated: CASSQERGQGVAFF.

J is TRBJ1-1 and V is TRBV29-1; D possibly corresponds to TRBD1 (6 bases). Germline CDR1 reads SQVTM; CDR2 reads ANQGSEA. V was clipped by 7 bases and J by 0 bases, with 9 bases between them. The CDR3 is 12 residues long. CDR3 in DNA: TGCAGCGGAGGACAGTTGAACACTGAAGCTTTCTTT. Its translation is CSGGQLNTEAFF.